Included here is one T cell receptor (beta chain) sequence, with context. This entry comes from a study of T-cell reconstitution after alpha-beta-depleted transplantation in children. Using unique molecular identifiers, the investigators prepared the TCRbeta library. Each CDR3 protein gets one entry after TCRdb re-called the PCR reads with MiXCR. The repertoire holds 300,000 or so distinct CDR3 sequences, with 9.5% to 10% as singletons. With 3 bases clipped from V and 2 bases from J, the junction kept 8 bases outside the gene matches. The CDR3 is 18 residues long. The germline CDR1 and CDR2 sequences are SGHRS and YFSETQ.

This rearrangement joins TRBV5-1 to TRBJ2-6; 10 nucleotides line up with TRBD1. Sequencing used PBMCs from the stem cell graft donor, obtained from the stem cell graft. The TCR was taken from a human donor who donated a stem cell graft to a child with SCID. The CDR3 is CASSSTGTGVTGANVLTF. The CDR3 DNA sequence: TGCGCCAGCAGCTCCACCGGGACAGGGGTGACTGGGGCCAACGTCCTGACTTTC.